This TCR beta chain was obtained from a study of T cells in Graves' hyperthyroidism and ophthalmopathy. Study-wide points: Most clonotypes that expanded in the thyroid above 0.001 also showed up in blood.

This clonotype was counted many times. Its specificity is not known. Amplification of TCR beta CDR3 regions was performed using RNA transcripts as template. First-round RT-PCR with HTBI primers amplified the TCR CDR3 region. One entry per CDR3 protein results from TCRdb running MiXCR on the multiplex PCR reads. The table records around 440,000 distinct CDR3 sequences, less than 20% of them present only once. No ophthalmopathy progression within 18 months constituted stable Graves' hyperthyroidism. This receptor was obtained from a woman aged 18-29 years with Graves' hyperthyroidism. Sequencing used blood.

This chain's CDR3 is CAWRKERGTDTQYF. For the CDR3, the DNA is TGTGCCTGGAGGAAAGAAAGGGGGACAGATACGCAGTATTTT. V gene TRBV30 combines with J gene TRBJ2-3, with D perhaps matching TRBD1 (6 bases). The length of the CDR3 is 14 residues. Between the trimmed V and J ends, which lost 3 bases and 3 bases, there was a span of 13 bases. Germline assignment: CDR1 GTSNPN and CDR2 SVGIG (reference sequence).